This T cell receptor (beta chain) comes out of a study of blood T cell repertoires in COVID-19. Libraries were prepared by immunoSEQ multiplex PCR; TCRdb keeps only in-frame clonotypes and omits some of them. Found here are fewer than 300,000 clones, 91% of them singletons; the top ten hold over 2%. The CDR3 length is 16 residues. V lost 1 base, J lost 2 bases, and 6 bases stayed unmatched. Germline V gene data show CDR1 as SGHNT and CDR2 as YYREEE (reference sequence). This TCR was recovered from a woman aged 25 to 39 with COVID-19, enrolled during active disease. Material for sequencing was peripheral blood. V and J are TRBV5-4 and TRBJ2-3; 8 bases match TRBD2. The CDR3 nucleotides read TGTGCCAGCAGCTTGAATAGCGGGGAAGTCACAGATACGCAGTATTTT. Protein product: CASSLNSGEVTDTQYF.